The clone carrying this T cell receptor beta chain was picked up a small number of times. Its antigen is unknown. Patients who had autoimmune disease history or got systemic immunosuppression were left out. The CDR3 sequence is 14 residues long. The V gene's germline CDR1 is MNHEY and CDR2 SVGAGI. V was trimmed by 2 bases and J by 4 bases, leaving 6 bases between them. This entry is derived from a study of OX40 agonist ivuxolimab in advanced cancers. Whole-study findings and limits: Clonal expansion was among the lowest in partial responders at 0.1-3.0 mg/kg, especially CD8+.

Repertoires were generated with immunoSEQ multiplex PCR, while TCRdb's copy carries only in-frame clones and drops some. The table has some 35,000 clones, just under 85% seen once. The material was CD4+ or CD8+ T cells sorted from blood, obtained in a trial of the OX40 agonist ivuxolimab. The clonotype was recovered from an adult with an advanced solid tumor such as melanoma, head and neck, liver or kidney cancer. This chain connects TRBV6-5 to TRBJ1-6; D gene ambiguous. Here the CDR3 DNA reads TGTGCCAGCAGTTACGCAGGATATAATTCACCCCTCCACTTT. Protein product: CASSYAGYNSPLHF.